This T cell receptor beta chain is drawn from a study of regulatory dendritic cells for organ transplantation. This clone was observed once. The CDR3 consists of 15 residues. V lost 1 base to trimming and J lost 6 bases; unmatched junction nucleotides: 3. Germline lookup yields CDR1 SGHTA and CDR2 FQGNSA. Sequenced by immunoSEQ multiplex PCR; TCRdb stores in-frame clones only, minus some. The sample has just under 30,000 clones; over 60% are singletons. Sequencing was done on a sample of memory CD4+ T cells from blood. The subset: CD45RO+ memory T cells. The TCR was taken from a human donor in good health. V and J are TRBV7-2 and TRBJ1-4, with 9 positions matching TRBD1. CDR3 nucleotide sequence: TGTGCCAGCAGCTTAGGGACAGGGGTTGATGAAAAACTGTTTTTT. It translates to CASSLGTGVDEKLFF.